The rows below give T cell receptor beta chains drawn from one sample of a study of T-cell reconstitution after alpha-beta-depleted transplantation in children. One entry per CDR3 protein, called by TCRdb with MiXCR from the PCR reads. Among approximately 31,000 distinct CDR3 sequences, 5% to 7% were seen once, and the ten largest hold approximately 30%. The specimen was peripheral blood, collected 60 days after TCRalphabeta/CD19-depleted stem cell transplant. The receptors originated from a child less than two years old who had a stem cell transplant for acute myeloid leukemia, so the T cells may come from the graft donor. Each CDR3 is given with its conserved first and last residue. The D gene is left open where the match is weak. Expanded clones are given a class, and other clones once, few, many or no size at all.

TRBJ2-3	TRBV9	many	.	CASSLMGRRGTDTQYF	TGTGCCAGCAGCCTTATGGGGAGGCGTGGCACAGATACGCAGTATTTT
TRBJ1-5	TRBV5-1	many	.	CASSWERGSNQPQHF	TGCGCCAGCAGCTGGGAAAGGGGAAGCAATCAGCCCCAGCATTTT
TRBJ2-1	TRBV20-1	.	TRBD1	CSARDLGTGGYNEQFF	TGCAGTGCTAGAGACCTCGGGACAGGGGGCTACAATGAGCAGTTCTTC
TRBJ2-1	TRBV11-2	.	.	CASSPITIRDSRGAYNEQFF	TGTGCCAGCAGCCCTATCACTATTCGGGACTCAAGAGGGGCCTACAATGAGCAGTTCTTC
TRBJ2-7	TRBV24-1	many	TRBD1	CATEGQDSYEQYF	TGTGCCACAGAGGGACAGGACTCCTACGAGCAGTACTTC
TRBJ2-2	TRBV11-3	many	.	CASSLESGGGELFF	TGTGCCAGCAGCTTAGAGAGCGGAGGCGGGGAGCTGTTTTTT
TRBJ2-7	TRBV7-9	many	.	CASSLAGRGEQYF	TGTGCCAGCAGCTTAGCGGGGAGAGGCGAGCAGTACTTC
TRBJ2-2	TRBV5-1	many	.	CASRGQDPRELFF	TGCGCCAGCAGAGGACAAGACCCCCGGGAGCTGTTTTTT
TRBJ1-2	TRBV27	many	.	CASSLRAGPYGYTF	TGTGCCAGCAGTTTAAGGGCAGGCCCCTATGGCTACACCTTC
TRBJ1-2	TRBV4-3	.	.	CASSQWPYVDGYTF	TGCGCCAGCAGCCAATGGCCCTACGTCGATGGCTACACCTTC
TRBJ2-1	TRBV5-1	many	.	CASSFGGNEQFF	TGCGCCAGCAGCTTCGGGGGCAATGAGCAGTTCTTC
TRBJ2-2	TRBV5-1	many	TRBD2	CASSLTSGRASTGELFF	TGCGCCAGCAGCCTGACTAGCGGGAGAGCAAGCACCGGGGAGCTGTTTTTT
TRBJ2-1	TRBV27	many	.	CASSLDGLIYNEQFF	TGTGCCAGCAGTTTAGACGGGCTGATCTACAATGAGCAGTTCTTC
TRBJ2-1	TRBV7-7	many	TRBD2	CASPGTRDNEQFF	TGTGCTAGCCCCGGGACTAGAGACAATGAGCAGTTCTTC
TRBJ2-2	TRBV29-1	many	.	CSETGSPNTGELFF	TGCAGCGAAACAGGGTCCCCGAACACCGGGGAGCTGTTTTTT
TRBJ1-2	TRBV27	.	TRBD1	CASSSGTGVSYTF	TGTGCCAGCAGTTCCGGGACAGGGGTTTCCTACACCTTC
TRBJ2-3	TRBV6-5	many	TRBD2	CASSSSGNTDTQYF	TGTGCCAGCAGCAGTAGCGGGAACACAGATACGCAGTATTTT
TRBJ2-1	TRBV14	many	.	CASSGIVPGGNEQFF	TGTGCCAGCAGCGGTATTGTCCCAGGAGGGAATGAGCAGTTCTTC
TRBJ2-5	TRBV6-5	.	TRBD1	CASSYGTGQETQYF	TGTGCCAGCAGTTACGGGACAGGCCAAGAGACCCAGTACTTC
TRBJ2-4	TRBV9	many	.	CASSSRRDKNIQYF	TGTGCCAGCAGTTCGAGGCGGGACAAAAACATTCAGTACTTC
TRBJ2-5	TRBV28	few	.	CASSFLLAEETQYF	TGTGCCAGCAGTTTTTTGCTAGCCGAAGAGACCCAGTACTTC
TRBJ1-4	TRBV7-9	many	.	CASSSLWEGLNEKLFF	TGTGCCAGCAGCTCCCTTTGGGAGGGTTTGAATGAAAAACTGTTTTTT
TRBJ1-6	TRBV28	few	.	CASSLYYFSYNSPLHF	TGTGCCAGCAGTCTTTACTATTTCTCCTATAATTCACCCCTCCACTTT
TRBJ2-7	TRBV7-8	few	TRBD1	CASVQGAYEQYF	TGTGCCAGCGTTCAGGGGGCCTACGAGCAGTACTTC
TRBJ2-7	TRBV6-5	many	.	CASSYSPRLSYEQYF	TGTGCCAGCAGTTACTCTCCCAGACTGTCCTACGAGCAGTACTTC
TRBJ1-1	TRBV10-1	.	.	CASSVRGGGVAEAFF	TGCGCCAGCAGTGTGCGCGGAGGGGGAGTCGCTGAAGCTTTCTTT
TRBJ2-7	TRBV29-1	many	.	CSVGWGIHEQYF	TGCAGCGTTGGGTGGGGGATCCACGAGCAGTACTTC
TRBJ2-5	TRBV28	many	.	CASSLGGRQETQYF	TGTGCCAGCAGTTTAGGGGGACGGCAAGAGACCCAGTACTTC
TRBJ2-1	TRBV7-9	few	.	CASSPKDGPPNNEQFF	TGTGCCAGCAGCCCGAAGGACGGACCTCCGAACAATGAGCAGTTCTTC